Below, 5 T cell receptor beta chains from the same sample are listed, as sequenced in a study of yellow fever vaccine responses in identical twins. TCRdb independently ran MiXCR on the RT-PCR reads; one entry per CDR3 protein. This sample has more than 11,000 distinct CDR3 sequences, with 84% found just once. Material: T cells from blood (PBMCs), unsorted or a sorted subset (not recorded which), obtained before or after yellow fever vaccination (not recorded which). These receptors were taken from a woman under 30 who received the yellow fever vaccine.

This CDR3 is CAISDGHNTEAFF. The CDR3 region has the DNA TGTGCCATCAGTGATGGACATAACACTGAAGCTTTCTTT. The chain has TRBV10-3 and TRBJ1-1; D is perhaps TRBD1 (5 bases). The V end was cut by 3 bases, the J end by 2 bases, with 7 bases between. Germline V gene data show CDR1 as ENHRY and CDR2 as SYGVKD. CDR3 size: 13 residues.

This sequence joins TRBV7-8 and TRBJ1-2; possibly TRBD1 for D (6 bases). V was trimmed by 5 bases and J by 6 bases, leaving 13 bases between them. CDR3 length: 13 residues. Germline V lookup: CDR1 SGHVS, CDR2 FQNEAQ. The CDR3 DNA is TGTGCCAGCAGCCAAAATCGACAGGATGGCTACACCTTC. Protein sequence: CASSQNRQDGYTF.

The chain employs TRBV5-1 and TRBJ2-4; a weak D match, TRBD1 (6 bases). CDR1 and CDR2 from the germline V gene are SGHRS and YFSETQ. The CDR3 runs 14 residues. Deletions cut 4 bases from V and 3 bases from J, with 11 bases between. CDR3 nucleotide sequence: TGCGCCAGCAGCCCCGGGGACAACAAAAACATTCAGTACTTC. It specifies CASSPGDNKNIQYF.

The chain combines TRBV11-3 with TRBJ1-5; D ambiguous. Germline CDR1 is SGHNT and CDR2 is YENEEA. This CDR3 comprises 13 residues. V dropped 2 bases and J dropped 5 bases, with 7 bases sitting between them. CDR3 bases: TGTGCCAGCAGCTTATCCGGGGATCAGCCCCAGCATTTT. Translation gives CASSLSGDQPQHF. Full variable domain (outside the CDR3, taken from reference TRBV11-3 and TRBJ1-5): EAGVVQSPRYKIIEKKQPVAFWCNPISGHNTLYWYLQNLGQGPELLIRYENEEAVDDSQLPKDRFSAERLKGVDSTLKIQPAELGDSAVYLCASSLSGDQPQHFGDGTRLSIL.

This clonotype was observed a handful of times. The chain carries TRBV21-1 and TRBJ1-5. TRBV21-1 is a recognized pseudogene. The length of the CDR3 is 16 residues. The CDR3 spells CASSKEEGFSNQPQHF. Here the CDR3 DNA reads TGTGCCAGCAGCAAAGAGGAGGGGTTTAGCAATCAGCCCCAGCATTTT.